These 10 T cell receptor beta chains were sequenced from one sample in a study of cytomegalovirus exposure and HLA in healthy donors. Both 60 Vbeta primers and 13 Jbeta primers went into the PCR. The method was immunoSEQ multiplex PCR; TCRdb's version includes in-frame clones alone and lacks a portion of them. This sample yields just over 150,000 clones, of which 75% to 90% are seen a single time; approximately 2% belongs to the top ten. Material for sequencing was PBMCs. All receptors come from a woman aged 18-29 years in good health and CMV-seronegative.

The chain links TRBV2 to TRBJ2-7; 9 bases align to TRBD2. CDR1 and CDR2 (germline): SNHLY, FYNNEI. With 10 bases clipped from V and 0 bases from J, the junction kept 4 bases outside the gene matches. The CDR3 consists of 13 residues. CDR3 sequence reads: CATLAGLSYEQYF. The DNA of the CDR3 is TGTGCCACCCTAGCGGGGCTCTCCTACGAGCAGTACTTC.

A remark on this clone: Germline and junction disagree at one end, which may indicate a read error. J is TRBJ2-5 and V is TRBV4-2; 11 positions match TRBD2. Per the germline V gene, CDR1 is LGHNA and CDR2 is YNFKEQ. This CDR3 comprises 17 residues. The CDR3 protein is CASSQVSSGGHQGTQYF. The CDR3 DNA follows: TGTGCCAGCAGCCAAGTTTCTAGCGGGGGGCACCAAGGGACCCAGTACTTC.

V is TRBV9 and J is TRBJ2-7; TRBD1 is a possible D gene (6 bases). V lost 0 bases and J lost 5, with 15 bases in between. Germline assignment: CDR1 SGDLS and CDR2 YYNGEE. CDR3 length: 15 amino acids. CDR3 coding DNA: TGTGCCAGCAGCGTAGCCCCAGACAGGAACCACGAGCAGTACTTC. This sequence encodes CASSVAPDRNHEQYF.

Comments on this clone: Germline is not matched at one junction end, which may reflect a read error. The V call is TRBV7-9, the J call TRBJ1-1; 9 nucleotides match TRBD1. The CDR3 extends over 17 amino acids. The V gene's germline CDR1 is SEHNR and CDR2 FQNEAQ (reference sequence). The CDR3 sequence: CSSSLFGLGQGIPEAFF. The CDR3 nucleotides read TGTTCCAGCAGCTTATTTGGTCTGGGACAGGGAATACCTGAAGCTTTCTTT.

The rearrangement uses TRBV29-1 and TRBJ1-3; 8 nucleotides line up with TRBD1. Per the germline V gene, CDR1 is SQVTM and CDR2 is ANQGSEA. The CDR3 is 14 amino acids. J gave up 4 bases and V 5 bases, and 7 bases lay outside the gene matches. The CDR3 sequence is CSVLYRGTGNTIYF. CDR3 DNA sequence: TGCAGCGTTCTGTACAGGGGGACAGGAAACACCATATATTTT. The whole variable domain, remainder taken from reference TRBV29-1 and TRBJ1-3, is SAVISQKPSRDICQRGTSLTIQCQVDSQVTMMFWYRQQPGQSLTLIATANQGSEATYESGFVIDKFPISRPNLTFSTLTVSNMSPEDSSIYLCSVLYRGTGNTIYFGEGSWLTVV.

V and J are TRBV7-8 and TRBJ1-5, with 7 bases matching TRBD1. V lost 7 bases and J lost 5; bases outside the gene matches: 17. Germline V CDR1 and CDR2: SGHVS, FQNEAQ. This CDR3 has 17 residues. CDR3 DNA: TGTGCCAGCACCTCCCTAGGGGCACAGGGGCATGATCAGCCCCAGCATTTT. Translation: CASTSLGAQGHDQPQHF.

J is TRBJ1-1 and V is TRBV7-2, with 10 nucleotides matching TRBD1. This CDR3 contains 14 residues. J was trimmed by 6 bases and V by 6 bases; bases with no gene match: 7. The germline gives CDR1 SGHTA, CDR2 FQGNSA. The CDR3 spells CASRSRQGAAEAFF. CDR3 coding DNA: TGTGCCAGCAGATCCCGACAGGGGGCGGCTGAAGCTTTCTTT.

In DNA form, the CDR3 reads TGTGCCAGCAGTGAGGGACAGGGGGCCACAGATACGCAGTATTTT. Its protein product is CASSEGQGATDTQYF. The chain is built from TRBV6-4 and TRBJ2-3; 12 bases map to TRBD1. The CDR3 consists of 15 residues. V was clipped by 3 bases and J by 2 bases; unmatched bases: 0. From germline, CDR1 is MRHNA and CDR2 SNTAGT.

This clone was detected once. The chain uses TRBV7-2 and TRBJ1-2; a possible D gene is TRBD1 (5 bases). Per germline, CDR1 SGHTA and CDR2 FQGNSA. CDR3 length: 13 residues. The ends were cut back, 5 bases at V and 4 bases at J, with 11 bases in the middle. Here the CDR3 DNA reads TGTGCCAGCAGCCTGACAGCCGTCTATGGCTACACCTTC. Its protein is CASSLTAVYGYTF. Combining the CDR3 with reference TRBV7-2 and TRBJ1-2 gives the whole variable domain GAGVSQSPSNKVTEKGKDVELRCDPISGHTALYWYRQSLGQGLEFLIYFQGNSAPDKSGLPSDRFSAERTGGSVSTLTIQRTQQEDSAVYLCASSLTAVYGYTFGSGTRLTVV.

The chain uses TRBV5-1 and TRBJ2-7; D remains unclear. CDR3 length equals 13 residues. CDR1 and CDR2 from the germline V gene are SGHRS and YFSETQ. The ends were cut back, 4 bases at V and 1 base at J, with 9 bases in the middle. CDR3 region: CASSPAASYEQYF. CDR3 nucleotides: TGCGCCAGCAGCCCGGCGGCTTCCTACGAGCAGTACTTC.